A single TCR beta chain is shown here with its context. What it binds is unknown. The data originate from a study of vaccination and CD4 T cells after COVID-19. Whole-study findings and limits: Clonotypes reactive to SARS-CoV-2 had a median that went up from about 20 to 38, but not significantly.

CDR1 is DFQATT and CDR2 is SNEGSKA in the germline V gene (reference sequence). This CDR3 comprises 14 residues. With 0 bases removed from V and 1 base from J, the gap between germline ends came to 10 bases. Treatment given: roughly 10-day PBMC culture with coronavirus spike peptide pools or control peptides (ViraFEST assay). Once obtained from cultured CD4+ T cells, the DNA was sequenced using the Oncomine TCR Beta short-read assay. One entry per CDR3 protein results from TCRdb running MiXCR on the PCR reads. The sample carries approximately 12,000 distinct CDR3 sequences, approximately 61% recorded once.

The source material was CD4+ T cells from blood, cultured in vitro. The V gene is TRBV20-1, the J gene TRBJ2-7; D is unclear. This TCR was recovered from a human donor who had recovered from COVID-19. DNA for the CDR3: TGCAGTGCTAGAGATCAAGGGCGGTCCTACGAGCAGTACTTC. It specifies CSARDQGRSYEQYF.